The 11 T cell receptor beta chains below all came from one sample that was sequenced in a study of T cells in Graves' hyperthyroidism and ophthalmopathy (dated by TCRdb to between 2018 and 2021). Receptor libraries were prepared by multiplex PCR. This sample was sequenced with an Illumina HiSeq 2000. Amplification of TCR beta CDR3 regions was carried out from RNA transcripts. The first round of RT-PCR for the TCR CDR3 was performed with the HTBI primer set and the Qiagen OneStep RT-PCR kit. Clones were called with MiXCR by TCRdb after fastp trimmed the public reads at Q25, and only in-frame beta chains were retained. All rows with the same CDR3 protein become a single entry with the most common DNA and genes. Here the sample has about 720,000 distinct CDR3 sequences; around 20% occur a single time. The ten largest clones represent roughly 17% of the sample. Sample: blood. The receptors here all came from a woman aged 45-60 years with Graves' hyperthyroidism that later progressed to Graves' ophthalmopathy.

The chain couples TRBV12-3 or TRBV12-4 to TRBJ1-6, with D possibly matching TRBD1 (5 bases). The CDR3 is 16 amino acids. V lost 7 bases to trimming and J lost 0 bases, with 13 bases between them. The CDR3 sequence is CASTNRGGSYNSPLHF. CDR3 nucleotides: TGTGCCAGCACCAATCGGGGGGGCTCCTATAATTCACCCCTCCACTTT.

This clonotype was found many times. CDR3 region: CSAGSGYEQYF. In nucleotides, the CDR3 is TGCAGTGCGGGTTCGGGGTACGAGCAGTACTTC. The chain links TRBV20-1 to TRBJ2-7, with a weak D call TRBD2 (5 bases). The CDR3 sequence is 11 residues long. Germline CDR1 DFQATT, CDR2 SNEGSKA (reference sequence). The ends were cut back, 6 bases at V and 4 bases at J, with 10 bases in the middle.

This clonotype was detected a few times. The V call is TRBV20-1, the J call TRBJ2-2; 7 positions match TRBD2. Unmatched junction bases numbered 18, after V lost 2 bases and J lost 6 bases. The CDR3 has 18 residues. Looked up from germline, CDR1 is DFQATT and CDR2 is SNEGSKA (reference sequence). The CDR3 DNA is TGCAGTGCTAGACGCTTCCGGGGGGATCTCTCAGCCCCCGGGGAGCTGTTTTTT. Its translation: CSARRFRGDLSAPGELFF.

The rearrangement joins TRBV3-1 to TRBJ2-5, with D unresolved. CDR3 length: 15 residues. Trimming took 0 bases from V and 8 from J, leaving 16 bases between them. Germline V CDR1 and CDR2: LGHDT, YNNKEL (reference sequence). The CDR3 loop reads CASSQDRNNQGTQYF. As DNA, the CDR3 is TGTGCCAGCAGCCAAGATAGGAACAACCAAGGAACCCAGTACTTC.

The gene calls are TRBV19 and TRBJ1-1; 8 bases map to TRBD1. J lost 6 bases, V lost 5 bases, and 8 bases had no gene match. CDR3 length: 14 residues. CDR1 is LNHDA, CDR2 SQIVND, per germline (reference sequence). In nucleotides, the CDR3 is TGTGCCAGTAGTTCCCAGGGGGCAGGACCTGAAGCTTTCTTT. It yields the protein CASSSQGAGPEAFF.

The gene calls are TRBV18 and TRBJ2-1, with 7 bases lining up with TRBD1. V shed 1 base and J 5 bases; nucleotides not matched to a gene: 8. The germline V gene has CDR1 KGHSH and CDR2 LQKENI. The CDR3 length is 16 residues. CDR3 loop: CASSPLVQGIDNEQFF. CDR3 in DNA: TGTGCCAGCTCACCACTGGTACAGGGGATAGACAATGAGCAGTTCTTC.

This clonotype was seen only a few times. The CDR3 reads CATSRRATNEKLFF. The CDR3 nucleotides read TGTGCCACCAGCAGAAGGGCAACTAATGAAAAACTGTTTTTT. V usage is TRBV15 and J usage is TRBJ1-4, with unresolved D. V gave up 2 bases and J gave up 0 bases, with 4 bases separating them. The CDR3 is made up of 14 amino acids. CDR1 is LNHNV, CDR2 YYDKDF, per germline (reference sequence).

V is TRBV7-2 and J is TRBJ1-6; D might be TRBD1 (6 bases). Germline V gene lookup returns CDR1 SGHTA and CDR2 FQGNSA. The CDR3 loop spans 15 amino acids. The V end lost 1 base, the J end lost 7 bases, and 11 bases lay between the germline ends. The CDR3 loop is CASSLDGGRNSPLHF. Here the CDR3 DNA reads TGTGCCAGCAGCTTAGATGGGGGGCGGAATTCACCCCTCCACTTT.

This clonotype was detected ten times or more. The V call is TRBV3-1, the J call TRBJ1-1; 8 nucleotides align to TRBD1. The CDR3 contains 17 residues. With 4 bases clipped from V and 3 bases from J, the junction kept 13 bases outside the gene matches. Per germline, CDR1 LGHDT and CDR2 YNNKEL (reference sequence). The CDR3 nucleotides read TGTGCCAGCAGCCTTCACTCGGACAGGGAGAGGGACACTGAAGCTTTCTTT. It yields the protein CASSLHSDRERDTEAFF.

This clonotype has a count of ten or more. The rearrangement joins TRBV7-2 to TRBJ2-1; D is unclear. V lost 2 bases and J 8 bases, leaving 7 bases between the germline ends. The V gene's germline CDR1 is SGHTA and CDR2 FQGNSA. The CDR3 loop spans 12 amino acids. As DNA, the CDR3 is TGTGCCAGCAGCTTAAAGAGGTATGAGCAGTTCTTC. This encodes CASSLKRYEQFF.

At least ten counts were recorded for this clonotype. The V and J genes are TRBV6-5 and TRBJ1-1; weak D call: TRBD1 (5 bases). V dropped 2 bases and J dropped 8 bases, with 12 bases sitting between them. The CDR3 has 13 amino acids. CDR1 is MNHEY and CDR2 is SVGAGI in the germline V gene. The CDR3 reads CASSYVPGDEAFF. The CDR3 region has the DNA TGTGCCAGCAGTTACGTACCGGGGGACGAAGCTTTCTTT.